The source of this T cell receptor beta chain is a study of T cells in Graves' hyperthyroidism and ophthalmopathy. Whole-study findings and limits: Most thyroid-expanded clonotypes above 0.001 were also found in blood. Ophthalmopathy got predicted by the model a median about six months before its onset.

This clonotype was counted only a few times. Its antigen is still unknown. The germline CDR1 and CDR2 sequences are MRHNA and SNTAGT. The CDR3 covers 15 residues. V shed 4 bases and J 1 base; nucleotides not matched to a gene: 6. There were TCR beta CDR3 regions amplified from RNA transcripts. Researchers ran a first-round RT-PCR on the TCR CDR3 using the HTBI primer set. TCRdb recomputed calls from the multiplex PCR reads with MiXCR, one row per CDR3 protein. Of about 840,000 distinct CDR3 sequences in the sample, roughly 40% are singletons; the top ten hold 8.9%. Diagnosis relied on clinical symptoms, serum thyroxine and TRAb, thyroid ultrasound and orbital computed tomography. PBMCs came from over 8.5 ml fresh peripheral blood.

The sequencing input was blood. The chain has TRBV6-4 and TRBJ1-2; 7 bases map to TRBD1. The sequence derives from a man younger than 30 with Graves' hyperthyroidism. The CDR3 loop reads CASSGPGTDNYGYTF. The CDR3 DNA is TGTGCCAGCAGTGGCCCCGGGACAGATAACTATGGCTACACCTTC.